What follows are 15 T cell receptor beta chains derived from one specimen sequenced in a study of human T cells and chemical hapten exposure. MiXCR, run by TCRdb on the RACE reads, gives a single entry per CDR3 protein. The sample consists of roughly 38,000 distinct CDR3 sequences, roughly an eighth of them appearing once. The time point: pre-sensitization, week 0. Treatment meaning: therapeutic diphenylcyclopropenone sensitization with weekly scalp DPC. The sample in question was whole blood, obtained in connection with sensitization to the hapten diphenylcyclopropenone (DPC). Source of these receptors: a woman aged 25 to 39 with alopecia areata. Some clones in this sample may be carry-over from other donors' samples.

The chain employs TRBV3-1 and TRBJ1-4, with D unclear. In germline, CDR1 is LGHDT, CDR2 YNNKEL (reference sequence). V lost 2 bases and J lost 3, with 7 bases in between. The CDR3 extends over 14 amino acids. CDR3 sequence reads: CASSQRSANEKLFF. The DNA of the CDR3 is TGTGCCAGCAGCCAACGGTCAGCTAATGAAAAACTGTTTTTT.

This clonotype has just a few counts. The CDR3, as DNA: TGTGCCAGCAGTTACGTATTAGCGGGAGAGGGATACACCGGGGAGCTGTTTTTT. Encoded protein: CASSYVLAGEGYTGELFF. The chain recombines TRBV6-2 or TRBV6-3 with TRBJ2-2, with TRBD2 matching over 9 bases. This CDR3 has 18 residues. Germline V gene lookup returns CDR1 MNHEY and CDR2 SVGEGT. The V gene end was trimmed by 2 bases and the J gene end by 3 bases; junction bases not matched to a gene: 10.

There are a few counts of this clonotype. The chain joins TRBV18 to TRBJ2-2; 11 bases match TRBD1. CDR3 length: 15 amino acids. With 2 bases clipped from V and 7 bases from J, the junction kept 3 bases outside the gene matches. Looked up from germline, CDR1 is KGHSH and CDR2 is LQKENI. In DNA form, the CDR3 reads TGTGCCAGCTCACCAGGACAGGGGGCAATCGGGGAGCTGTTTTTT. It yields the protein CASSPGQGAIGELFF.

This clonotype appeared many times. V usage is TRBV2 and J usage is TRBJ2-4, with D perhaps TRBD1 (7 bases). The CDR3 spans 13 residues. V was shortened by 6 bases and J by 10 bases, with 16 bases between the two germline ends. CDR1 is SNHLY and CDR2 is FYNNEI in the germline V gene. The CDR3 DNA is TGTGCCAGCAGCGGGGACAGCGGGCGGATTCAGTACTTC. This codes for CASSGDSGRIQYF.

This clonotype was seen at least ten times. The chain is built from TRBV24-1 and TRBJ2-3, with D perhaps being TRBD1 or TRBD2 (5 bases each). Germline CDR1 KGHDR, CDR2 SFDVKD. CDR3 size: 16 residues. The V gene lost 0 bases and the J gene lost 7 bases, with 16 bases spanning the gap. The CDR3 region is CATSDLDTGWGYTQYF. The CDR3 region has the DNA TGTGCCACCAGTGATTTGGACACAGGCTGGGGGTATACGCAGTATTTT.

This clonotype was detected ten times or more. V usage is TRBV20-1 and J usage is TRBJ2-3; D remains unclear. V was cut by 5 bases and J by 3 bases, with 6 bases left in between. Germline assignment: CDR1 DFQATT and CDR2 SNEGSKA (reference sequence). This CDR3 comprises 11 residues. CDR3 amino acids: CSALGTDTQYF. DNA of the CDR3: TGCAGTGCTCTAGGTACAGATACGCAGTATTTT.

The CDR3, as DNA: TGTGCCAGCAGTCCCCGGACTAGCGGGAGCAGAACCGGGGAGCTGTTTTTT. This sequence encodes CASSPRTSGSRTGELFF. The chain is built from TRBV12-3 or TRBV12-4 and TRBJ2-2; 13 bases are shared with TRBD2. V trimming: 5 bases; J trimming: 5 bases; junction bases outside the gene matches: 8. The CDR3 has 17 residues.

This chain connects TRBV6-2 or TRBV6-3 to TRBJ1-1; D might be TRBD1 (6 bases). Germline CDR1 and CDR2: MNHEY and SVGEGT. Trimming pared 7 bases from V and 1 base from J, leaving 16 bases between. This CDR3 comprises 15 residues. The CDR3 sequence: CASKSWGAPNTEAFF. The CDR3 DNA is TGTGCCAGCAAAAGCTGGGGGGCCCCGAACACTGAAGCTTTCTTT.

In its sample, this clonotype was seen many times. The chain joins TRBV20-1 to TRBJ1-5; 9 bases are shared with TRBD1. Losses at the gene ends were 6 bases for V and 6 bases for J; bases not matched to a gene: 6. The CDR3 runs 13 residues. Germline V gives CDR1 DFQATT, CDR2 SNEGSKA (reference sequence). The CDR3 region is CSAMGQGGQPQHF. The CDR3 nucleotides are TGCAGTGCCATGGGACAGGGAGGTCAGCCCCAGCATTTT.

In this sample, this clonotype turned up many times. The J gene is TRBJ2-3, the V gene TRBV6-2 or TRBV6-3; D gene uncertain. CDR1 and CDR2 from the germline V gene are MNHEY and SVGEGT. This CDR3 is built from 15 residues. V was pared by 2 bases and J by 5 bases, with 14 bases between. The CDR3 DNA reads TGTGCCAGCAGTTACGAGACAAACTCGGGAGATACGCAGTATTTT. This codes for CASSYETNSGDTQYF.

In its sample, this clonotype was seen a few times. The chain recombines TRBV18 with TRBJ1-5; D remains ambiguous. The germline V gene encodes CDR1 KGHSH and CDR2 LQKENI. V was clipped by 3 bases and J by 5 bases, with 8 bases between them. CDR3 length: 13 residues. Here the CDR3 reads CASSPEVYQPQHF. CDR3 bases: TGTGCCAGCTCACCGGAGGTCTATCAGCCCCAGCATTTT.

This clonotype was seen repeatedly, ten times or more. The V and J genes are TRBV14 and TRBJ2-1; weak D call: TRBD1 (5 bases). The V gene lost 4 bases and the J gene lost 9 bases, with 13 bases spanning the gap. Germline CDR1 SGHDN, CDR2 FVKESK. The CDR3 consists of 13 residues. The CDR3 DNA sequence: TGTGCCAGCAGCCTAATCCTCCAGGGTGAGCAGTTCTTC. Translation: CASSLILQGEQFF.

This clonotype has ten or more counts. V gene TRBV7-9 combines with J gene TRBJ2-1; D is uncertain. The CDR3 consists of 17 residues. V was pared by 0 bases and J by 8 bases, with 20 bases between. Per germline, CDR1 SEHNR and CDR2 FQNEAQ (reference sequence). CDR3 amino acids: CASSLAVVVGPKDEQFF. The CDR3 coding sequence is TGTGCCAGCAGCTTAGCCGTAGTGGTCGGGCCCAAGGATGAGCAGTTCTTC.

CDR3 sequence (DNA): TGTGCCAGCAGTAGGGACAGCCCCTCCTACAATGAGCAGTTCTTC. Translation gives CASSRDSPSYNEQFF. V is TRBV2 and J is TRBJ2-1, with 7 positions matching TRBD1. The junction had 4 bases not matched to a gene; V was cut back by 5 bases and J by 0 bases. CDR1 is SNHLY, CDR2 FYNNEI, per germline. The CDR3 sequence is 15 residues long.

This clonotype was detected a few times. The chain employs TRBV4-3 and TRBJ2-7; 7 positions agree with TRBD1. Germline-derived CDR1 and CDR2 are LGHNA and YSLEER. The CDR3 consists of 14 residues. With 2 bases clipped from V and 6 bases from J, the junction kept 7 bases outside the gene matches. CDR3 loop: CASSQQDRVGEQYF. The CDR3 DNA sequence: TGCGCCAGCAGCCAACAAGACAGGGTCGGCGAGCAGTACTTC.